Listed below are T cell receptor beta chains from one sample, sequenced in a study of OX40 agonist ivuxolimab in advanced cancers. The method was immunoSEQ multiplex PCR; TCRdb's version includes in-frame clones alone and lacks a portion of them. The sample consists of some 73,000 clones, 80% to 90% of them appearing once. The sample here was CD4+ or CD8+ T cells sorted from blood, taken in a trial of the OX40 agonist ivuxolimab. These receptors were obtained from an adult with an advanced solid tumor such as melanoma, head and neck, liver or kidney cancer. The CDR3 runs from the conserved cysteine through the conserved F or W. The D gene is left open where the match is weak. The listing skips clone size in some rows; elsewhere it reads once, few, many or a size class.

TRBD2	TRBJ2-1	-	TRBV7-3	CASSLSGRSNEQFF	TGTGCCAGCAGCCTTAGCGGGAGAAGTAATGAGCAGTTCTTC
-	TRBJ1-2	-	TRBV5-4	CASSLDRSNYGYTF	TGTGCCAGCAGCTTAGACAGGAGTAACTATGGCTACACCTTC
-	TRBJ1-1	few	TRBV30	CAWSVPLRIEAFF	TGTGCCTGGAGTGTACCGTTACGGATTGAAGCTTTCTTT
-	TRBJ1-2	-	TRBV11-3	CASSYPLGSRGNNGYTF	TGTGCCAGCAGCTACCCTCTGGGGTCTAGAGGGAATAATGGCTACACCTTC
TRBD1	TRBJ1-1	-	TRBV5-1	CASSLVQGANTEAFF	TGCGCCAGCAGCTTGGTGCAGGGGGCGAACACTGAAGCTTTCTTT
TRBD1	TRBJ1-5	-	TRBV2	CASSDRGARQPQHF	TGTGCCAGCAGTGACAGGGGGGCTCGGCAGCCCCAGCATTTT
-	TRBJ2-1	once	TRBV10-3	CAISERGLINNEQFF	TGTGCCATCAGTGAGAGAGGACTAATCAACAATGAGCAGTTCTTC
TRBD1	TRBJ1-4	-	TRBV5-4	CASSLAPGQGMNEKLFF	TGTGCCAGCAGCTTGGCCCCGGGACAGGGGATGAATGAAAAACTGTTTTTT
-	TRBJ2-7	-	TRBV6-5	CASSYLGRQYF	TGTGCCAGCAGTTACTTGGGGAGGCAGTACTTC
-	TRBJ2-7	-	TRBV15	CATSSTGAGNEQYF	TGTGCCACCAGCAGTACCGGGGCGGGCAACGAGCAGTACTTC
-	TRBJ1-3	-	TRBV16	CASSLPGSSTIYF	TGTGCCAGCAGCCTTCCCGGATCCAGCACCATATATTTT
TRBD2	TRBJ2-5	-	TRBV10-2	CASSESRISRLAGHQETQYF	TGCGCCAGCAGTGAGTCTCGAATTTCAAGACTAGCGGGCCACCAAGAGACCCAGTACTTC
-	TRBJ2-1	-	TRBV18	CASSILANEQFF	TGTGCCAGCTCAATACTAGCCAATGAGCAGTTCTTC
-	TRBJ2-1	-	TRBV2	CASSESNGPYNEQFF	TGTGCCAGCAGTGAATCGAACGGCCCCTACAATGAGCAGTTCTTC
-	TRBJ2-4	-	TRBV27	CASSSEARAKNIQYF	TGTGCCAGCAGTTCCGAGGCCCGTGCCAAAAACATTCAGTACTTC
-	TRBJ2-7	-	TRBV27	CASSFPGAPIDEQYF	TGTGCCAGCAGTTTTCCAGGGGCCCCAATCGACGAGCAGTACTTC
TRBD2	TRBJ2-1	-	TRBV4-1	CASSQDPAGGPLEQFF	TGCGCCAGCAGCCAAGATCCAGCGGGAGGGCCCCTTGAGCAGTTCTTC
-	TRBJ1-2	-	TRBV7-9	CASSPGDGYTF	TGTGCCAGCAGCCCAGGGGATGGCTACACCTTC
-	TRBJ2-5	-	TRBV7-3	CASSRSSEQQETQYF	TGTGCCAGCAGCCGATCTAGCGAACAACAAGAGACCCAGTACTTC
TRBD2	TRBJ2-7	-	TRBV9	CASSVEGLGYEQYF	TGTGCCAGCAGCGTAGAGGGACTAGGTTACGAGCAGTACTTC
-	TRBJ1-2	-	TRBV30	CAWSVGYGYTF	TGTGCCTGGAGTGTTGGCTATGGCTACACCTTC
TRBD2	TRBJ2-7	few	TRBV7-2	CASSLTLAVSYEQYF	TGTGCCAGCAGCCTCACTCTAGCGGTCTCCTACGAGCAGTACTTC
TRBD1	TRBJ1-1	-	TRBV5-4	CASSRGGQWVTEAFF	TGTGCCAGCAGCAGAGGGGGACAGTGGGTCACTGAAGCTTTCTTT
-	TRBJ2-3	-	TRBV11-1	CASSLLGGKTDTQYF	TGTGCCAGCAGCTTACTTGGGGGAAAGACAGATACGCAGTATTTT
TRBD1	TRBJ2-3	once	TRBV28	CASGLQGADTQYF	TGTGCCAGCGGGTTACAGGGGGCAGATACGCAGTATTTT
-	TRBJ2-5	-	TRBV29-1	CSVTRASPETQYF	TGCAGCGTTACGCGGGCCTCTCCAGAGACCCAGTACTTC
-	TRBJ1-5	-	TRBV2	CASSEGWGIQPQHF	TGTGCCAGCAGTGAAGGATGGGGTATTCAGCCCCAGCATTTT
-	TRBJ1-4	once	TRBV5-1	CASSLDVTNEKLFF	TGCGCCAGCAGCTTGGACGTGACTAATGAAAAACTGTTTTTT
-	TRBJ2-3	few	TRBV11-1	CASSSSTDTQYF	TGTGCCAGCAGCTCTAGCACAGATACGCAGTATTTT
-	TRBJ1-4	-	TRBV5-1	CASSLWGVNEKLFF	TGCGCCAGCAGCTTGTGGGGGGTGAATGAAAAACTGTTTTTT